One T cell receptor beta chain is described in this entry. The antigen is undetermined. These data originate in a study of T cell responses to AZD1222 COVID-19 vaccine. Whole-study findings and limits: Nearly half of spike-specific TCRs reportedly go after variant regions that carry no mutations.

Germline CDR1 and CDR2: MNHEY and SVGEGT. V lost 2 bases and J 8 bases, leaving 19 bases between the germline ends. CDR3 length: 16 amino acids. Measured with immunoSEQ multiplex PCR; TCRdb has only the in-frame clones, and not every one. The sample records some 50,000 clones, about 90% being singletons. This chain joins TRBV6-2 or TRBV6-3 and TRBJ2-4; D may be TRBD1 (5 bases). The source of this sequence is an adult who received the AZD1222 COVID-19 vaccine. Sequenced material: peripheral blood, taken 28 days after the second AZD1222 dose. This CDR3 reads CASSYVDTSWYDIQYF. CDR3 DNA sequence: TGTGCCAGCAGTTACGTGGACACATCTTGGTACGACATTCAGTACTTC.